This TCR beta chain is drawn from a study of CD8 T cells in ankylosing spondylitis. The V gene lost 3 bases and the J gene lost 3 bases, with 8 bases spanning the gap. The CDR3 contains 14 residues. Germline loops: CDR1 MNHEY, CDR2 SMNVEV (reference sequence). This clonotype was seen many times. Its matching antigen is unknown. TCRdb re-analysed the 5' RACE reads in MiXCR, keeping a single row per CDR3 protein. This sample has 450,000 to 550,000 distinct CDR3 sequences, with approximately 5% found just once. General study findings and limits: Ankylosing spondylitis blood appeared to be characterized by a TCR beta motif of about eight highly homologous variants.

The genes are TRBV27 and TRBJ1-4, with a weak D call TRBD1 (5 bases). The material sequenced was blood, either unsorted or a sorted T cell fraction (not recorded which). This receptor was taken from a male donor with ankylosing spondylitis. DNA of the CDR3: TGTGCCAGCAGTTTCGGGACGGCTAATGAAAAACTGTTTTTT. Amino acids: CASSFGTANEKLFF.